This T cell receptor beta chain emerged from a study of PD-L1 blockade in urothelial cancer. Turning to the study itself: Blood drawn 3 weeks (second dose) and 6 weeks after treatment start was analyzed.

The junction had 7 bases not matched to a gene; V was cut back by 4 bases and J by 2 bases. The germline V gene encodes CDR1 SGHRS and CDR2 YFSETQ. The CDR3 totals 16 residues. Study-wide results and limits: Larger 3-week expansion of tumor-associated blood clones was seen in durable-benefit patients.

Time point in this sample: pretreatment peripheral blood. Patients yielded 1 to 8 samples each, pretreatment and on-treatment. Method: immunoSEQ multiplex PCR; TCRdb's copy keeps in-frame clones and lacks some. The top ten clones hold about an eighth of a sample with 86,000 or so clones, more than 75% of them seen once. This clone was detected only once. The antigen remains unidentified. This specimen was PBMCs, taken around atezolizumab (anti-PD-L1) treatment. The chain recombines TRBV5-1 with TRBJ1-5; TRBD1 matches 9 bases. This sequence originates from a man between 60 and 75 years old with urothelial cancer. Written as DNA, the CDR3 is TGCGCCAGCAGCCCAGGGACAGGGTTAGGCAATCAGCCCCAGCATTTT. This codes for CASSPGTGLGNQPQHF.